The rows below give T cell receptor beta chains drawn from one sample of a study of T cell responses to AZD1222 COVID-19 vaccine. The repertoire was sequenced with immunoSEQ multiplex PCR; TCRdb's copy has only in-frame clones and lacks some. The data hold tens of thousands of clones, with just over 85% observed a single time. The source material was peripheral blood, sampled on day 0 of AZD1222 vaccination. These receptors were collected from an adult in good health. Each CDR3 is given with its conserved first and last residue. Fields, in order: clone size, D gene, V gene, J gene, CDR3 DNA, CDR3 protein. The D gene is left open where the match is weak. Clone size appears in some rows only: once, few, many, or a class for an expanded clone.

abundance: -
d_gene: TRBD2
v_gene: TRBV19
j_gene: TRBJ2-2
CDR3nt: TGTGCCAGTAGTATATTGGGACTAGGCGGAACGGCCGGGGAGCTGTTTTTT
CDR3aa: CASSILGLGGTAGELFF

abundance: -
d_gene: -
v_gene: TRBV19
j_gene: TRBJ1-4
CDR3nt: TGTGCCAGTAGCAGTAGGGGGGCGGGTGAAAAACTGTTTTTT
CDR3aa: CASSSRGAGEKLFF

abundance: -
d_gene: -
v_gene: TRBV9
j_gene: TRBJ1-2
CDR3nt: TGTGCCAGCAGCTTGACCGGGACAATCTCAAATGGCTACACCTTC
CDR3aa: CASSLTGTISNGYTF

abundance: -
d_gene: -
v_gene: TRBV21-1
j_gene: TRBJ2-5
CDR3nt: TGTGCCAGCAGCAAAGCGCAGGACAGATGTGAGACCCAGTACTTC
CDR3aa: CASSKAQDRCETQYF

abundance: -
d_gene: -
v_gene: TRBV27
j_gene: TRBJ1-4
CDR3nt: TGTGCCAGCAGTTTATCAGGGGCCCGGGGTGAAAAACTGTTTTTT
CDR3aa: CASSLSGARGEKLFF

abundance: -
d_gene: -
v_gene: TRBV2
j_gene: TRBJ1-1
CDR3nt: TGTGCCAGCGAGACGGATAACACTGAAGCTTTCTTT
CDR3aa: CASETDNTEAFF

abundance: few
d_gene: -
v_gene: TRBV5-1
j_gene: TRBJ1-1
CDR3nt: TGCGCCAGCAGCTTCGCCACCCGAGGGGGCACTGAAGCTTTCTTT
CDR3aa: CASSFATRGGTEAFF

abundance: medium-sized
d_gene: TRBD1
v_gene: TRBV6-1
j_gene: TRBJ2-7
CDR3nt: TGTGCCAGCAGTGAAGGAGTAGGGGGCGCTGCCTACGAGCAGTACTTC
CDR3aa: CASSEGVGGAAYEQYF

abundance: -
d_gene: -
v_gene: TRBV23-1
j_gene: TRBJ1-5
CDR3nt: TGCGCCAGCACCTCCTGGGGAGATCAGCCCCAGCATTTT
CDR3aa: CASTSWGDQPQHF

abundance: once
d_gene: -
v_gene: TRBV19
j_gene: TRBJ1-2
CDR3nt: TGTGCCAGTAAGGACGATGGCTACACCTTC
CDR3aa: CASKDDGYTF

abundance: -
d_gene: -
v_gene: TRBV7-2
j_gene: TRBJ2-7
CDR3nt: TGTGCCAGCAGCTTAGGGACAGCCTACGAGCAGTACTTC
CDR3aa: CASSLGTAYEQYF

abundance: -
d_gene: -
v_gene: TRBV27
j_gene: TRBJ1-4
CDR3nt: TGTGCCAGCAGTTTACGCAGGCGGGGTGGTGAAAAACTGTTTTTT
CDR3aa: CASSLRRRGGEKLFF

abundance: -
d_gene: -
v_gene: TRBV7-3
j_gene: TRBJ2-2
CDR3nt: TGTGCCAGCAGCCCCGACATCGGGGTTACCGGGGAGCTGTTTTTT
CDR3aa: CASSPDIGVTGELFF

abundance: -
d_gene: -
v_gene: TRBV12-5
j_gene: TRBJ2-1
CDR3nt: TGTGCTAGTGGTTTGGGTCGAGGTTATAATGAGCAGTTCTTC
CDR3aa: CASGLGRGYNEQFF

abundance: -
d_gene: -
v_gene: TRBV29-1
j_gene: TRBJ2-7
CDR3nt: TGCAGCGTTGTAGGGCAGTACTACTACGAGCAGTACTTC
CDR3aa: CSVVGQYYYEQYF

abundance: -
d_gene: TRBD1
v_gene: TRBV6-5
j_gene: TRBJ2-7
CDR3nt: TGTGCCAGCAGTTACTCGACAGGGTGGGCCTACGAGCAGTACTTC
CDR3aa: CASSYSTGWAYEQYF

abundance: -
d_gene: -
v_gene: TRBV21-1
j_gene: TRBJ2-5
CDR3nt: TGTGCCAGCAGCCAAGGTTCACGGGTCGTGCCAGGGGGAGAGACCCAGTACTTC
CDR3aa: CASSQGSRVVPGGETQYF

abundance: -
d_gene: -
v_gene: TRBV3-1/TRBV3-2
j_gene: TRBJ1-4
CDR3nt: TGTGCCAGCAGCCAAAGGACGACAGTGAGAAATGAAAAACTGTTTTTT
CDR3aa: CASSQRTTVRNEKLFF

abundance: -
d_gene: TRBD1
v_gene: TRBV13
j_gene: TRBJ1-4
CDR3nt: TGTGCCAGCAGCCCCCGGACAGGGAGTAATGAAAAACTGTTTTTT
CDR3aa: CASSPRTGSNEKLFF

abundance: -
d_gene: TRBD1
v_gene: TRBV2
j_gene: TRBJ1-6
CDR3nt: TGTGCCAGCAGTGTTCAGGGGGCTGATAATTCACCCCTCCACTTT
CDR3aa: CASSVQGADNSPLHF

abundance: -
d_gene: -
v_gene: TRBV7-9
j_gene: TRBJ1-2
CDR3nt: TGTGCCAGCAGCTATGTCCCGGGACTCTATGGCTACACCTTC
CDR3aa: CASSYVPGLYGYTF

abundance: -
d_gene: -
v_gene: TRBV6-6
j_gene: TRBJ1-1
CDR3nt: TGTGCCAGCAGAGACAAAGACAGGAAAGCTTTCTTT
CDR3aa: CASRDKDRKAFF

abundance: once
d_gene: -
v_gene: TRBV5-6
j_gene: TRBJ1-3
CDR3nt: TGTGCCAGCAGCTTTTTCGCCGCAGGGGCTCTTGGAAACACCATATATTTT
CDR3aa: CASSFFAAGALGNTIYF

abundance: -
d_gene: TRBD2
v_gene: TRBV4-3
j_gene: TRBJ2-5
CDR3nt: TGCGCCAGCAGCGAAAGCAGGACTAGCGACGGGACCCAGTACTTC
CDR3aa: CASSESRTSDGTQYF

abundance: -
d_gene: -
v_gene: TRBV12-2
j_gene: TRBJ1-2
CDR3nt: TGTGCAAGTCGCTCCGAGGTGGGAAAAAGGGACAGGGGGTCGAACGGCTACACCTTC
CDR3aa: CASRSEVGKRDRGSNGYTF

abundance: -
d_gene: TRBD1
v_gene: TRBV7-3
j_gene: TRBJ2-7
CDR3nt: TGTGCCAGCAGCTGGGACAGGGGGCCCTACGAGCAGTACTTC
CDR3aa: CASSWDRGPYEQYF

abundance: -
d_gene: -
v_gene: TRBV7-9
j_gene: TRBJ1-3
CDR3nt: TGTGCCGACGGACGGAGCTCTGGAAACACCATATATTTT
CDR3aa: CADGRSSGNTIYF

abundance: -
d_gene: -
v_gene: TRBV6-5
j_gene: TRBJ1-2
CDR3nt: TGTGCCAGCGGGGAGGAAAATAACTATGGCTACACCTTC
CDR3aa: CASGEENNYGYTF

abundance: -
d_gene: -
v_gene: TRBV6-4
j_gene: TRBJ1-1
CDR3nt: TGTGCCAGCAGTGACCGGGCGAGAGGGGTAGGCGAAGCTTTCTTT
CDR3aa: CASSDRARGVGEAFF